This T cell receptor (beta chain) is from a study of shared clonotypes between healthy human individuals. Generated by immunoSEQ multiplex PCR, the TCRdb table keeps only in-frame clones and is missing some. The sample lists some 1,100,000 clones, 75% to 85% seen once, with 0.5% to 0.6% in the top ten. After removal of 3 bases from V and 7 bases from J, the junction contained 7 bases not matched to a gene. The CDR3 has 14 residues. Germline assignment: CDR1 SNHLY and CDR2 FYNNEI. This receptor was identified in a man aged 18-30 years in good health. Some clones in this sample may be carry-over from other donors' samples. Source material: memory CD4+ T cells from PBMCs. Subset specified: CD45RA-negative fraction. J is TRBJ2-3 and V is TRBV2; 7 positions agree with TRBD1. The CDR3 region has the DNA TGTGCCAGCAGTGAGGACAGGTCGGTGTATACGCAGTATTTT. It is translated as CASSEDRSVYTQYF. Full variable domain (remainder filled in from reference TRBV2 and TRBJ2-3): EPEVTQTPSHQVTQMGQEVILRCVPISNHLYFYWYRQILGQKVEFLVSFYNNEISEKSEIFDDQFSVERPDGSNFTLKIRSTKLEDSAMYFCASSEDRSVYTQYFGPGTRLTVL.